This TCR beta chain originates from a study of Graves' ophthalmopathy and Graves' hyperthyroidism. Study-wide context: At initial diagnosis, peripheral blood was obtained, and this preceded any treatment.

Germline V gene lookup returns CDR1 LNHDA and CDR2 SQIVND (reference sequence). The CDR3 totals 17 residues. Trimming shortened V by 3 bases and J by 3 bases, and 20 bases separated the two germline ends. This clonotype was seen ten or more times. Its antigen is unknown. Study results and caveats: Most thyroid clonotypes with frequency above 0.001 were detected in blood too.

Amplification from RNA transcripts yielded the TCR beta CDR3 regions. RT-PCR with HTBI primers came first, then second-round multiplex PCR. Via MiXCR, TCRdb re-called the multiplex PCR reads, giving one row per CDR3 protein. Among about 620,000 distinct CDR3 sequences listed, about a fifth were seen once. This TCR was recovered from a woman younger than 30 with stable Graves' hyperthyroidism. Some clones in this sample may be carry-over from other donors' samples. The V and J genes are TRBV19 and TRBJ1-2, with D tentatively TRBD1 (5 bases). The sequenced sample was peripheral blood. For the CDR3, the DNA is TGTGCCAGTAGTATCACTCCGGGGGGTCGAGACTACTATGGCTACACCTTC. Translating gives CASSITPGGRDYYGYTF.